This T cell receptor beta chain derives from a study of T cell responses to AZD1222 COVID-19 vaccine. In germline, CDR1 is KGHSH, CDR2 LQKENI. With 5 bases removed from V and 8 bases from J, the gap between germline ends came to 15 bases. This CDR3 contains 14 residues. Worth noting for this clone: Its antigen is still unknown.

Broader study findings: Spike-specific TCR breadth and depth went up after people got two AZD1222 doses.

Data came from immunoSEQ multiplex PCR; TCRdb stores just in-frame clones and leaves some out. Counted here are about 180,000 clones, roughly 94% occurring once; the ten biggest clones make up roughly 1.7%. This receptor was obtained from an adult who received the AZD1222 COVID-19 vaccine. This sample comprised peripheral blood, obtained 28 days after the second AZD1222 dose. The rearrangement joins TRBV18 to TRBJ1-4, with D perhaps matching TRBD1 (6 bases). The CDR3 DNA reads TGTGCCAGCTCATCTAGGGGGGGCGAGGAAAAACTGTTTTTT. It is translated as CASSSRGGEEKLFF.